These 18 T cell receptor beta chains share one sample of origin, sequenced in a study of T cell repertoires in cytomegalovirus infection. No antigen is known for these receptors. TCRdb passed the reads through MiXCR, listing each CDR3 protein once. Of about 890,000 distinct CDR3 sequences detected, about a third appear once; the ten largest clones hold over 12%. The sample was cultured CD8+ T cells from PBMCs, taken from culture after CMV antigen stimulation. These receptors all come from a human donor in good health (CMV status not recorded). Some clones in this sample may be carry-over from other donors' samples.

This clonotype has just a few counts. The J gene is TRBJ2-1, the V gene TRBV14; no reliable D call. The V gene's germline CDR1 is SGHDN and CDR2 FVKESK. V was shortened by 7 bases and J by 5 bases, with 15 bases between the two germline ends. This CDR3 is built from 14 residues. The CDR3 DNA follows: TGTGCCAGCAAACGAGGCACTTGGGACAATGAGCAGTTCTTC. Translated, it gives CASKRGTWDNEQFF.

The chain uses TRBV2 and TRBJ2-1; D is undetermined. Deletions cut 6 bases from V and 0 bases from J, with 18 bases between. Germline V gene data show CDR1 as SNHLY and CDR2 as FYNNEI. The CDR3 extends over 17 amino acids. CDR3 bases: TGTGCCAGCAGCCCCCTCCAGGATCTGAGCTCCTACAATGAGCAGTTCTTC. This sequence encodes CASSPLQDLSSYNEQFF.

The chain combines TRBV29-1 with TRBJ2-7; D is perhaps TRBD1 or TRBD2 (6 bases each). The CDR3 spans 12 residues. V was cut by 4 bases and J by 6 bases, with 13 bases left in between. Germline-derived CDR1 and CDR2 are SQVTM and ANQGSEA. CDR3 sequence (DNA): TGCAGCGTTGCTGCTCGGGGGCGCGAGCAGTACTTC. Its translation is CSVAARGREQYF.

This clonotype occurred a few times. The chain joins TRBV6-6 to TRBJ1-5; a possible D gene is TRBD1 (5 bases). The CDR3 loop spans 13 amino acids. Trimming stripped 7 bases from V and 6 bases from J, with 13 bases between. Germline V gene sequence: CDR1 MNHNY, CDR2 SVGAGI (reference sequence). The CDR3 sequence is CASTQGIRQPQHF. CDR3 in DNA: TGTGCCAGCACCCAGGGTATCCGTCAGCCCCAGCATTTT.

This clonotype was seen a few times. The DNA for the CDR3 is TGTGCCAGCAGTTCCCACGACAGGGTGGTCTACTACGAGCAGTACTTC. This sequence encodes CASSSHDRVVYYEQYF. This chain joins TRBV27 and TRBJ2-7; 7 bases match TRBD1. Per the germline V gene, CDR1 is MNHEY and CDR2 is SMNVEV (reference sequence). The CDR3 sequence is 16 residues long. With 4 bases clipped from V and 3 bases from J, the junction kept 12 bases outside the gene matches.

This chain uses TRBV6-2 or TRBV6-3 with TRBJ1-1, with D perhaps matching TRBD1 (6 bases). Germline V lookup: CDR1 MNHEY, CDR2 SVGEGT. CDR3 length: 15 residues. V dropped 2 bases and J dropped 5 bases, with 15 bases sitting between them. CDR3: CASSYRPHRDTEAFF. The DNA for the CDR3 is TGTGCCAGCAGTTACCGACCCCACAGGGATACTGAAGCTTTCTTT.

This clonotype showed up just once. The CDR3 region has the DNA TGTGCCAGCAGTTACTCGTTATCGAGGGCCTACGAGCAGTACTTC. Its protein product is CASSYSLSRAYEQYF. The rearrangement joins TRBV6-8 to TRBJ2-7; TRBD2 is a possible D gene (5 bases). The CDR3 has 15 residues. Trimming cost V 0 bases and J 2 bases, with 11 bases left between them. Per the germline V gene, CDR1 is MNHGY and CDR2 is SAAAGT.

The V call is TRBV14, the J call TRBJ2-3; 10 bases match TRBD2. The CDR3 loop spans 18 amino acids. V shed 0 bases, J shed 2 bases, and the junction held 8 bases outside the gene matches. Germline CDR1 SGHDN, CDR2 FVKESK. The CDR3 sequence is CASSQDGFSGGPTDTQYF. For the CDR3, the DNA is TGTGCCAGCAGCCAAGACGGGTTTAGCGGGGGGCCCACAGATACGCAGTATTTT.

V and J are TRBV6-2 or TRBV6-3 and TRBJ1-5; 7 bases fit TRBD1. The trim removed 6 bases at V and 3 bases at J, leaving 5 bases unmatched. Germline loops: CDR1 MNHEY, CDR2 SVGEGT. The CDR3 runs to 14 residues. The CDR3 protein is CASRTGTANQPQHF. The CDR3 nucleotides are TGTGCCAGCAGAACCGGGACAGCCAATCAGCCCCAGCATTTT.

This sequence joins TRBV27 and TRBJ1-3; D is undetermined. Germline V gene lookup returns CDR1 MNHEY and CDR2 SMNVEV (reference sequence). V dropped 3 bases and J dropped 2 bases, with 11 bases sitting between them. CDR3 length: 15 amino acids. The CDR3, as DNA: TGTGCCAGCAGTTTTACCATCGGTCCTGGAAACACCATATATTTT. Protein sequence: CASSFTIGPGNTIYF.

This clonotype was counted a few times. The V and J genes are TRBV6-5 and TRBJ2-2, with a weak D call TRBD2 (5 bases). The CDR3 runs 15 residues. Germline lookup yields CDR1 MNHEY and CDR2 SVGAGI. V lost 2 bases and J 8 bases, leaving 15 bases between the germline ends. CDR3 sequence (DNA): TGTGCCAGCAGTTACAATCCGGAGGTCCGGGGGGAGCTGTTTTTT. This sequence encodes CASSYNPEVRGELFF.

This clonotype was counted at least ten times. The chain couples TRBV4-1 to TRBJ2-7; TRBD1 aligns across 9 bases. CDR3 length equals 14 residues. Germline-derived CDR1 and CDR2 are MGHRA and YSYEKL. The J segment lost 2 bases and the V segment lost 1 base, leaving 0 bases of the junction unmatched. The CDR3 DNA sequence: TGCGCCAGCAGCCAAGGACAGGGGGCCTACGAGCAGTACGTC. Protein sequence: CASSQGQGAYEQYV.

The chain links TRBV9 to TRBJ2-7; possible D gene TRBD2, 5 bases. The CDR3 runs to 14 residues. The germline CDR1 and CDR2 sequences are SGDLS and YYNGEE. The V end lost 4 bases, the J end lost 3 bases, and 14 bases lay between the germline ends. The CDR3 spells CASSPSGILYEQYF. The CDR3 DNA reads TGTGCCAGCAGCCCCTCCGGGATCCTCTACGAGCAGTACTTC. The full variable domain, its missing parts supplied by reference TRBV9 and TRBJ2-7, is DSGVTQTPKHLITATGQRVTLRCSPRSGDLSVYWYQQSLDQGLQFLIQYYNGEERAKGNILERFSAQQFPDLHSELNLSSLELGDSALYFCASSPSGILYEQYFGPGTRLTVT.

The V gene is TRBV15, the J gene TRBJ2-5, with TRBD2 matching over 11 bases. Losses at the gene ends were 0 bases for V and 5 bases for J; bases not matched to a gene: 8. Germline V lookup: CDR1 LNHNV, CDR2 YYDKDF (reference sequence). There are 17 residues in the CDR3. CDR3 region: CATSRDLSGGELETQYF. The CDR3 bases are TGTGCCACCAGCAGAGATCTTAGCGGGGGGGAGTTGGAGACCCAGTACTTC.

V gene TRBV6-5 combines with J gene TRBJ2-7; TRBD2 matches 10 bases. Trimming took 8 bases from V and 5 from J; bases not matched to a gene: 9. This CDR3 is 14 amino acids long. The germline CDR1 and CDR2 sequences are MNHEY and SVGAGI. CDR3: CASGTGTSADEQYF. The DNA of the CDR3 is TGTGCCAGCGGAACCGGGACTAGCGCCGACGAGCAGTACTTC.

This clonotype was found a few times. The chain employs TRBV9 and TRBJ2-1, with 11 bases identical to TRBD2. After removal of 1 base from V and 5 bases from J, the junction contained 2 bases not matched to a gene. The germline V gene encodes CDR1 SGDLS and CDR2 YYNGEE. The CDR3 is 15 amino acids. The CDR3: CASSVLAGGNNEQFF. CDR3 in DNA: TGTGCCAGCAGCGTACTAGCGGGGGGAAACAATGAGCAGTTCTTC.

Ten or more counts support this clonotype. The chain joins TRBV7-9 to TRBJ1-6; 8 nucleotides line up with TRBD1. The V gene end was trimmed by 5 bases and the J gene end by 8 bases; junction bases not matched to a gene: 8. This CDR3 is 15 amino acids long. CDR1 is SEHNR, CDR2 FQNEAQ, per germline (reference sequence). The CDR3 nucleotides read TGTGCCAGCAGCACCCGACAGGGGTGGGATTCACCCCTCCACTTT. Its translation is CASSTRQGWDSPLHF.

CDR3 nucleotides: TGTGCCAGCAGCGTAGAGAGGGGGATGCAGTATTTT. This sequence encodes CASSVERGMQYF. The chain has TRBV9 and TRBJ2-3; D perhaps matches TRBD1 (6 bases). The CDR3 contains 12 residues. The ends were cut back, 0 bases at V and 11 bases at J, with 10 bases in the middle. Germline-derived CDR1 and CDR2 are SGDLS and YYNGEE.